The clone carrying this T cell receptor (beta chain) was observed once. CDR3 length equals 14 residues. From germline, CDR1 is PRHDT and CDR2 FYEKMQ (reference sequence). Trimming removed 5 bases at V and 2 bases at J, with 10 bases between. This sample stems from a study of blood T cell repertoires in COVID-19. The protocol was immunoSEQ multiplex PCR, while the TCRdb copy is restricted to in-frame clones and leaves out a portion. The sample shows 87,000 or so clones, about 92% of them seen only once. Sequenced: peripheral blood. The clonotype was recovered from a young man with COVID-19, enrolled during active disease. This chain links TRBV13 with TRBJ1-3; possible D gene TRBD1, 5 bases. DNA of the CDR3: TGTGCCAGCAGCACCCAGGGCACTGGAAACACCATATATTTT. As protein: CASSTQGTGNTIYF.